Shown below are 18 T cell receptor beta chains from a single sample sequenced in a study of blood T cell repertoires in COVID-19. Only in-frame clones appear in the TCRdb table, and some are missing; sequencing was by immunoSEQ multiplex PCR. The sample carries under 350,000 clones, about 86% recorded once. Source material: PBMCs or T cells enriched from blood (not recorded which). Receptors were obtained from a woman in her 40s with acute COVID-19.

The J gene is TRBJ1-1, the V gene TRBV7-9; 12 bases match TRBD1. The CDR3 length is 18 residues. Germline CDR1 and CDR2: SEHNR and FQNEAQ (reference sequence). Trimming cost V 0 bases and J 0 bases; bases outside gene matches: 5. CDR3 residues: CASSLAGTGGVMNTEAFF. The CDR3 DNA follows: TGTGCCAGCAGCTTAGCCGGGACAGGGGGCGTTATGAACACTGAAGCTTTCTTT.

This chain's CDR3 is CASKAGGTLQDTQYF. The DNA for the CDR3 is TGCGCCAGCAAAGCGGGCGGGACGTTGCAAGATACGCAGTATTTT. The chain joins TRBV5-1 to TRBJ2-3; tentatively, D is TRBD2 (6 bases). CDR1 SGHRS and CDR2 YFSETQ come from the germline V gene. V lost 6 bases, J lost 5 bases, and 19 bases lay in between. The CDR3 extends over 15 amino acids.

This chain uses TRBV6-5 with TRBJ1-5; D may be TRBD1 (5 bases). V was shortened by 5 bases and J by 5 bases, with 13 bases between the two germline ends. Germline-derived CDR1 and CDR2 are MNHEY and SVGAGI. CDR3 size: 14 residues. DNA for the CDR3: TGTGCCAGCAGTATGGCAGGGTGGGATCAGCCCCAGCATTTT. It is translated as CASSMAGWDQPQHF.

V and J are TRBV7-9 and TRBJ1-2; a possible D gene is TRBD1 (5 bases). The V gene's germline CDR1 is SEHNR and CDR2 FQNEAQ (reference sequence). V was trimmed by 5 bases and J by 3 bases, leaving 16 bases between them. This CDR3 contains 15 residues. The CDR3 spells CASSVDRGIDYGYTF. Written as DNA, the CDR3 is TGTGCCAGCAGCGTCGACCGGGGGATAGACTATGGCTACACCTTC.

This clone was detected only a few times. The chain employs TRBV28 and TRBJ1-6; 9 positions agree with TRBD1. CDR1 and CDR2 (germline): MDHEN, SYDVKM. Unmatched junction bases numbered 5, after V lost 4 bases and J lost 4 bases. This CDR3 spans 16 amino acids. The CDR3 DNA follows: TGTGCCAGCAGTTCCGGGACAGGGTTGTATAATTCACCCCTCCACTTT. It specifies CASSSGTGLYNSPLHF.

This chain connects TRBV5-6 to TRBJ2-5; D might be TRBD2 (6 bases). Germline-derived CDR1 and CDR2 are SGHDT and YYEEEE. This CDR3 is built from 14 residues. Trimming left V 0 bases short and J 4 bases short, with 10 bases between. The CDR3 loop is CASSLDPGGETQYF. The CDR3 nucleotides are TGTGCCAGCAGCTTGGACCCCGGGGGAGAGACCCAGTACTTC.

The V gene is TRBV24-1, the J gene TRBJ2-3, with 7 nucleotides matching TRBD1. J gave up 4 bases and V 3 bases, and 9 bases lay outside the gene matches. CDR1 and CDR2 from the germline V gene are KGHDR and SFDVKD. This CDR3 has 16 amino acids. The CDR3 nucleotides are TGTGCCACCAGTGATCCGCAGAGACAGGGCGCAGATACGCAGTATTTT. Protein: CATSDPQRQGADTQYF.

This clone was detected only a few times. The rearrangement uses TRBV6-5 and TRBJ2-2; 7 bases map to TRBD1. Trimming cost V 5 bases and J 2 bases; bases outside gene matches: 5. The V gene's germline CDR1 is MNHEY and CDR2 SVGAGI. The CDR3 runs 15 residues. The CDR3 nucleotides are TGTGCCAGCAGTACCCGGGACAGAAACACCGGGGAGCTGTTTTTT. Translating gives CASSTRDRNTGELFF.

The chain has TRBV6-2 or TRBV6-3 and TRBJ1-5, with 9 bases fitting TRBD1. Germline V gene data show CDR1 as MNHEY and CDR2 as SVGEGT. CDR3 length: 18 amino acids. After removal of 0 bases from V and 6 bases from J, the junction contained 12 bases not matched to a gene. The CDR3 region has the DNA TGTGCCAGCAGTTACTCGACAGGGGGTCCTAAGGTTGGTCAGCCCCAGCATTTT. It encodes CASSYSTGGPKVGQPQHF.

V is TRBV2 and J is TRBJ2-4; 14 bases agree with TRBD2. V was clipped by 4 bases and J by 7 bases; unmatched bases: 3. Germline CDR1 is SNHLY and CDR2 is FYNNEI. The length of the CDR3 is 15 residues. CDR3 in DNA: TGTGCCAGCAGTGGGACTAGCGGGGGGTCCAACATTCAGTACTTC. It codes for CASSGTSGGSNIQYF.

The chain uses TRBV6-1 and TRBJ1-3; 8 nucleotides match TRBD1. The germline V gene has CDR1 MNHNS and CDR2 SASEGT. The CDR3 covers 15 residues. The trim removed 4 bases at V and 0 bases at J, leaving 2 bases unmatched. The CDR3 DNA reads TGTGCCAGCAGTGCAACAGGGGGCTCTGGAAACACCATATATTTT. It is translated as CASSATGGSGNTIYF.

This clone was observed a single time. This sequence joins TRBV6-4 and TRBJ2-4, with TRBD1 matching over 7 bases. The length of the CDR3 is 14 residues. Per the germline V gene, CDR1 is MRHNA and CDR2 is SNTAGT. With V trimmed by 6 bases and J by 1 base, 3 bases remained unmatched. The DNA of the CDR3 is TGTGCCAGCAGGCTGGGACAGGCCAAAAACATTCAGTACTTC. This gives the protein CASRLGQAKNIQYF.

The V and J genes are TRBV11-2 and TRBJ1-1, with a possible D match to TRBD1 (5 bases). This CDR3 region has 18 residues. Deletions cut 5 bases from V and 0 bases from J, with 22 bases between. CDR1 is SGHAT, CDR2 FQNNGV, per germline. The CDR3 reads CASSPRSGREGMNTEAFF. The DNA of the CDR3 is TGTGCCAGCAGCCCCCGGTCGGGCAGGGAAGGGATGAACACTGAAGCTTTCTTT.

CDR3 in DNA: TGTGCCAGCAGCTTATTGGCTAGCGGAACCTACGAGCAGTACTTC. Translating gives CASSLLASGTYEQYF. The V call is TRBV7-2, the J call TRBJ2-7; 7 nucleotides match TRBD2. The trim removed 2 bases at V and 2 bases at J, leaving 6 bases unmatched. Germline V gene lookup returns CDR1 SGHTA and CDR2 FQGNSA. The CDR3 is made up of 15 amino acids.

V usage is TRBV4-1 and J usage is TRBJ1-4; 8 bases line up with TRBD1. With 0 bases clipped from V and 2 bases from J, the junction kept 2 bases outside the gene matches. The germline gives CDR1 MGHRA, CDR2 YSYEKL. The CDR3 is 16 residues long. The CDR3 region is CASSQDRDRTNEKLFF. CDR3 in DNA: TGCGCCAGCAGCCAAGACCGGGACAGGACTAATGAAAAACTGTTTTTT.

The CDR3 region is CASSQVAGTGNSPLHF. The CDR3 nucleotides read TGTGCCAGCAGCCAAGTGGCAGGGACAGGGAATTCACCCCTCCACTTT. The V and J genes are TRBV14 and TRBJ1-6; 9 bases are shared with TRBD1. This CDR3 region has 16 residues. The germline V gene encodes CDR1 SGHDN and CDR2 FVKESK. Trimming at V came to 1 base and at J to 7 bases, leaving 5 bases not matched to a gene. Full variable domain (missing parts from reference TRBV14 and TRBJ1-6): EAGVTQFPSHSVIEKGQTVTLRCDPISGHDNLYWYRRVMGKEIKFLLHFVKESKQDESGMPNNRFLAERTGGTYSTLKVQPAELEDSGVYFCASSQVAGTGNSPLHFGNGTRLTVT.

The chain uses TRBV5-1 and TRBJ2-2, with D perhaps TRBD1 (6 bases). This CDR3 region has 15 residues. Germline assignment: CDR1 SGHRS and CDR2 YFSETQ. The V gene lost 1 base and the J gene lost 3 bases, with 10 bases spanning the gap. The CDR3 here is CASSLMAGDTGELFF. The DNA of the CDR3 is TGCGCCAGCAGCTTGATGGCAGGGGACACCGGGGAGCTGTTTTTT.

The chain combines TRBV18 with TRBJ2-5; D gene uncertain. Germline CDR1 reads KGHSH; CDR2 reads LQKENI. V was clipped by 3 bases and J by 5 bases, with 4 bases between them. This CDR3 is 11 amino acids long. As DNA, the CDR3 is TGTGCCAGCTCACCCTCGGAGACCCAGTACTTC. Translated: CASSPSETQYF.